These T cell receptor beta chains were read from a single sample in a study of beta chain features in type 1 diabetes. Clones were sequenced by immunoSEQ multiplex PCR, and TCRdb holds only the in-frame ones, with some missing. This sample has about 640,000 clones, with around 12% found just once. Specimen: naive CD4+ T cells from blood. The receptors here all came from a young man with type 1 diabetes. CDR3s leave out the opening cysteine and the closing phenylalanine or tryptophan. The D gene is left open where the match is weak. Clone size is not always given. Where it is, it says once, few, many or a class for expanded clones.

size: .
J: TRBJ2-7
D: .
V: TRBV7-2
CDR3: ASSLNSVTGSYEQY

size: few
J: TRBJ2-7
D: .
V: TRBV13
CDR3: ASRYRDHEQY

size: .
J: TRBJ1-6
D: .
V: TRBV6-5
CDR3: ASSYSGPYNSPLH

size: few
J: TRBJ2-5
D: .
V: TRBV7-2
CDR3: ASSFQRVAGETQY

size: few
J: TRBJ2-3
D: .
V: TRBV14
CDR3: ASSQLERATDTQY

size: .
J: TRBJ1-2
D: .
V: TRBV21-1
CDR3: ASSPRAFDSRGGYT

size: few
J: TRBJ1-1
D: .
V: TRBV5-1
CDR3: ASSLQGTEAF

size: .
J: TRBJ2-1
D: .
V: TRBV7-7
CDR3: ASSLGSRNEQF

size: .
J: TRBJ1-2
D: .
V: TRBV7-2
CDR3: ASSLAGGASYGYT

size: few
J: TRBJ1-5
D: TRBD1
V: TRBV4-3
CDR3: ASSQDDRGNQPQH

size: .
J: TRBJ1-5
D: TRBD1
V: TRBV7-2
CDR3: ASSFGTGVQPQH

size: few
J: TRBJ2-6
D: TRBD1
V: TRBV4-2
CDR3: ASSQGQGASGANVLT

size: .
J: TRBJ2-7
D: TRBD1
V: TRBV15
CDR3: ATSSGGQAGSYEQY

size: .
J: TRBJ1-2
D: TRBD1
V: TRBV10-3
CDR3: AISPGQDYGYT

size: few
J: TRBJ1-2
D: .
V: TRBV7-2
CDR3: ASSLQGYGYT

size: .
J: TRBJ2-7
D: .
V: TRBV4-3
CDR3: ASSQEPDREQY

size: .
J: TRBJ2-5
D: .
V: TRBV15
CDR3: ATSRDRSETQY

size: .
J: TRBJ1-1
D: .
V: TRBV2
CDR3: ASSEEVLNTEAF

size: few
J: TRBJ1-2
D: .
V: TRBV6-5
CDR3: ASSYRQLYGYT

size: .
J: TRBJ1-4
D: .
V: TRBV28
CDR3: ASSLGGPEKLF

size: .
J: TRBJ2-3
D: .
V: TRBV28
CDR3: ASGTPQDTQY

size: .
J: TRBJ1-6
D: TRBD1
V: TRBV7-3
CDR3: ASSLGQGSSPLH

size: few
J: TRBJ2-1
D: .
V: TRBV10-3
CDR3: AISKSLEYNEQF

size: few
J: TRBJ2-6
D: .
V: TRBV27
CDR3: ASRGAGANVLT

size: few
J: TRBJ2-2
D: TRBD2
V: TRBV10-3
CDR3: AISATSGGPTNTGELF

size: few
J: TRBJ2-7
D: TRBD1
V: TRBV10-3
CDR3: AISDEGQGG

size: .
J: TRBJ1-2
D: TRBD1
V: TRBV30
CDR3: AWRDRACFYGYT

size: .
J: TRBJ1-2
D: TRBD1
V: TRBV9
CDR3: ASSPGTDENYGYT

size: few
J: TRBJ2-3
D: .
V: TRBV5-6
CDR3: ASSRYEDADTQY

size: .
J: TRBJ2-7
D: .
V: TRBV9
CDR3: ASSVGQSSYEQY

size: .
J: TRBJ2-5
D: .
V: TRBV27
CDR3: ASSPWITQETQY

size: .
J: TRBJ1-5
D: TRBD1
V: TRBV7-2
CDR3: ASSPSGQGNQPQH

size: few
J: TRBJ1-2
D: .
V: TRBV2
CDR3: ASKGGYGYT

size: .
J: TRBJ1-2
D: .
V: TRBV5-1
CDR3: ASSSDTAGYT

size: .
J: TRBJ1-6
D: .
V: TRBV11-2
CDR3: ASSLAGDNRGSPLH

size: .
J: TRBJ2-6
D: .
V: TRBV15
CDR3: ATTRKGVGANVLT

size: few
J: TRBJ1-5
D: TRBD1
V: TRBV7-8
CDR3: ASRRTGLHSNQPQH

size: few
J: TRBJ2-7
D: TRBD2
V: TRBV4-3
CDR3: ASSLSGGDYEQY

size: .
J: TRBJ1-5
D: .
V: TRBV7-2
CDR3: ASSFSQNGFGGNQSQH

size: few
J: TRBJ2-7
D: .
V: TRBV29-1
CDR3: SVAGDTSYEQY

size: .
J: TRBJ2-3
D: .
V: TRBV11-3
CDR3: ASSLDYGGADTQY

size: .
J: TRBJ2-5
D: .
V: TRBV19
CDR3: ASSSGDSQETQY

size: few
J: TRBJ2-2
D: .
V: TRBV6-5
CDR3: ASSWKGGEDPGELF

size: .
J: TRBJ2-1
D: .
V: TRBV6-5
CDR3: ASSYGQGYNEQF

size: few
J: TRBJ2-1
D: TRBD2
V: TRBV6-1
CDR3: ASSAPGLGSYNEQF

size: few
J: TRBJ1-5
D: .
V: TRBV18
CDR3: ASSRGGSNQPQH

size: .
J: TRBJ2-7
D: .
V: TRBV27
CDR3: ASSLSGEQY

size: .
J: TRBJ2-1
D: TRBD1
V: TRBV25-1
CDR3: ASSAHNTGGNDEQF

size: .
J: TRBJ2-7
D: .
V: TRBV7-9
CDR3: ASSSQTTGTPYEQY

size: few
J: .
D: TRBD1
V: TRBV30
CDR3: AWSGPGDSPYEQY